Following are 9 T cell receptor beta chains from one sample sequenced in a study of blood T cell repertoires in COVID-19 (dated by TCRdb to 2018 to 2020). The library came from the immunoSEQ multiplex PCR assay. This immuneACCESS table, as held by TCRdb, lists in-frame sequences with V and J called but not all clones. Of the missing ones, under half trace to an unresolved V gene in checked studies; the others have no known cause. A total of approximately 300,000 clones appear in this sample, approximately 90% of them only once. The ten largest clones capture about 4.2% of the sample. The sample comprised peripheral blood. All receptors derive from a man aged 40-49 years with acute or convalescent COVID-19.

The chain uses TRBV5-6 and TRBJ1-1; 9 bases are a match to TRBD1. CDR1 is SGHDT, CDR2 YYEEEE, per germline. The CDR3 is 13 amino acids. V lost 3 bases to trimming and J lost 5 bases; unmatched junction nucleotides: 2. The CDR3 loop is CASSWGQGTEAFF. CDR3 nucleotide sequence: TGTGCCAGCAGCTGGGGACAGGGTACTGAAGCTTTCTTT.

The genes are TRBV2 and TRBJ2-7; 10 positions agree with TRBD1. V shed 6 bases and J 4 bases; nucleotides not matched to a gene: 3. CDR1 is SNHLY and CDR2 is FYNNEI in the germline V gene. The CDR3 length is 13 residues. The CDR3 is CASSRDRGYEQYF. The CDR3 coding sequence is TGTGCCAGCAGCCGGGACAGGGGTTACGAGCAGTACTTC.

The CDR3 nucleotides read TGCGCCAGCAGCCAAGATCCCCAGGGTGGTGGAAACACCATATATTTT. This translates into CASSQDPQGGGNTIYF. The rearrangement uses TRBV4-1 and TRBJ1-3; possible D gene TRBD1, 5 bases. Per the germline V gene, CDR1 is MGHRA and CDR2 is YSYEKL. CDR3 length: 16 residues. Deletions cut 0 bases from V and 3 bases from J, with 12 bases between.

The chain recombines TRBV27 with TRBJ2-5, with 8 bases that match TRBD2. The CDR3 is 13 amino acids. From germline, CDR1 is MNHEY and CDR2 SMNVEV (reference sequence). With 6 bases clipped from V and 4 bases from J, the junction kept 4 bases outside the gene matches. CDR3 bases: TGTGCCAGCAGAAGTAGCGGGGTAGAGACCCAGTACTTC. Amino acids: CASRSSGVETQYF.

This sequence joins TRBV29-1 and TRBJ2-7; 10 nucleotides align to TRBD1. The CDR3 has 14 residues. V trimming: 5 bases; J trimming: 4 bases; junction bases outside the gene matches: 8. Germline V lookup: CDR1 SQVTM, CDR2 ANQGSEA. The CDR3 protein is CSVYGTGDWYEQYF. The CDR3 region has the DNA TGCAGCGTTTACGGGACAGGGGATTGGTACGAGCAGTACTTC.

The gene calls are TRBV24-1 and TRBJ1-2, with TRBD1 as a possible D gene (5 bases). The CDR3 is 14 residues long. Germline lookup yields CDR1 KGHDR and CDR2 SFDVKD. Trimming pared 12 bases from V and 7 bases from J, leaving 23 bases between. The CDR3, as DNA: TGTGCCCACCTTATAAGGGGCGAACGAGGTGGCTACACCTTC. Translating it yields CAHLIRGERGGYTF.

The chain couples TRBV11-2 to TRBJ2-7; 7 bases map to TRBD1. This CDR3 has 13 residues. Germline assignment: CDR1 SGHAT and CDR2 FQNNGV. The V and J ends lost 5 bases and 2 bases, in that order; junction bases with no gene match: 3. CDR3 protein: CASSLGTAYEQYF. The CDR3, as DNA: TGTGCCAGCAGCCTAGGGACAGCCTACGAGCAGTACTTC.

V is TRBV7-2 and J is TRBJ2-1; 10 positions match TRBD2. The CDR3 totals 17 residues. V trimming: 2 bases; J trimming: 1 base; junction bases outside the gene matches: 5. The germline V gene encodes CDR1 SGHTA and CDR2 FQGNSA. CDR3 loop: CASSLRLAGYSYNEQFF. The CDR3 DNA reads as TGTGCCAGCAGCTTACGACTAGCGGGTTATTCCTACAATGAGCAGTTCTTC.

Here the CDR3 reads CASSPQVTDTQYF. The DNA for the CDR3 is TGTGCCAGCAGCCCCCAGGTCACAGATACGCAGTATTTT. The J gene is TRBJ2-3, the V gene TRBV5-4; no clear D gene. V shed 4 bases and J shed 2 bases, with 8 bases lying between them. This CDR3 contains 13 residues. Germline assignment: CDR1 SGHNT and CDR2 YYREEE (reference sequence).